What follows are 7 T cell receptor beta chains derived from one specimen sequenced in a study of shared clonotypes between healthy human individuals. Sequencing was performed with immunoSEQ multiplex PCR; in TCRdb, only in-frame clones are kept and a portion is missing. The sample has nearly 2 million clones, about 95% seen once. Positive CCR7 selection of CD45RO-negative cells yielded the naive CD8 cells, and terminally differentiated effector memory CD45RA+ cells were excluded. The sample consisted of naive CD8+ T cells sorted from blood. The receptors were sampled from a man aged 18 to 29 in good health.

J is TRBJ2-1 and V is TRBV27, with 7 bases identical to TRBD2. The CDR3 loop spans 16 amino acids. Germline trimming cut 5 bases from V and 0 bases from J; bases unmatched to any gene: 7. Germline loops: CDR1 MNHEY, CDR2 SMNVEV (reference sequence). The CDR3 DNA reads TGTGCCAGCAGTCGGGACTACCTAAGCTCCTACAATGAGCAGTTCTTC. This codes for CASSRDYLSSYNEQFF.

This clone was counted once. V is TRBV7-6 and J is TRBJ2-5; D might be TRBD1 (6 bases). The V gene lost 5 bases and the J gene lost 5 bases, with 18 bases spanning the gap. CDR3 length equals 15 residues. Per germline, CDR1 SGHVS and CDR2 FNYEAQ. CDR3 sequence reads: CASSQQGFVLETQYF. The CDR3 region has the DNA TGTGCCAGCAGCCAACAGGGTTTTGTGTTGGAGACCCAGTACTTC.

Written as DNA, the CDR3 is TGTGCCAGCAGTTTACAGGGGTTCGACACCGGGGAGCTGTTTTTT. Translating it yields CASSLQGFDTGELFF. The chain carries TRBV28 and TRBJ2-2, with D perhaps TRBD1 (6 bases). The CDR3 is 15 amino acids. Trimming took off 2 bases at V and 3 bases at J, with 10 bases between the two ends. Germline V gives CDR1 MDHEN, CDR2 SYDVKM.

The chain has TRBV4-1 and TRBJ2-2; 11 bases line up with TRBD1. Germline V gene data show CDR1 as MGHRA and CDR2 as YSYEKL. V lost 9 bases, J lost 4 bases, and 7 bases stayed unmatched. The CDR3 loop spans 15 amino acids. The CDR3 DNA follows: TGCGCCAGTTCAGGGGACAGGGGGGTCACCGGGGAGCTGTTTTTT. This encodes CASSGDRGVTGELFF.

Worth noting for this clone: The same CDR3 can be traced to other DNA sequences in this sample. This chain links TRBV27 with TRBJ2-7; 9 nucleotides line up with TRBD1. The CDR3 extends over 15 amino acids. V shed 5 bases, J shed 2 bases, and the junction held 7 bases outside the gene matches. Germline V gives CDR1 MNHEY, CDR2 SMNVEV (reference sequence). DNA of the CDR3: TGTGCCAGCAGTCTCTCGGGACAGGGAACCTACGAGCAGTACTTC. This sequence encodes CASSLSGQGTYEQYF.

The rearrangement joins TRBV6-5 to TRBJ2-5, with 9 nucleotides matching TRBD1. Per the germline V gene, CDR1 is MNHEY and CDR2 is SVGAGI. V lost 5 bases to trimming and J lost 5 bases; unmatched junction nucleotides: 9. The CDR3 covers 15 residues. CDR3 DNA: TGTGCCAGCAGTAACACAGGGGGCAGTGTGGAGACCCAGTACTTC. This translates into CASSNTGGSVETQYF.

The sample holds one count of this clone. The chain couples TRBV5-1 to TRBJ2-1; 11 nucleotides line up with TRBD2. Germline assignment: CDR1 SGHRS and CDR2 YFSETQ. The CDR3 is made up of 15 amino acids. The V and J ends lost 5 bases and 6 bases, in that order; junction bases with no gene match: 7. The DNA of the CDR3 is TGCGCCAGCAGGGTAGCGGGAGGGCCGATCAATGAGCAGTTCTTC. Amino acid sequence: CASRVAGGPINEQFF. The complete variable domain, with remaining parts taken from reference TRBV5-1 and TRBJ2-1, reads KAGVTQTPRYLIKTRGQQVTLSCSPISGHRSVSWYQQTPGQGLQFLFEYFSETQRNKGNFPGRFSGRQFSNSRSEMNVSTLELGDSALYLCASRVAGGPINEQFFGPGTRLTVL.